A single sample is the source of the 14 T cell receptor beta chains below, sequenced in a study of T cells after yellow fever vaccination. TCRdb re-called the 5' RACE reads through MiXCR, storing one row per CDR3 protein. The data show 620,000 or so distinct CDR3 sequences, more than 9% seen once. This specimen was PBMCs, taken on the day of the yellow fever booster vaccination. Every receptor here comes from a man aged 25-40 years who received the YFV17D yellow fever vaccine.

The sample holds a few counts of this clonotype. V is TRBV20-1 and J is TRBJ2-3; D not certain. CDR1 and CDR2 (germline): DFQATT, SNEGSKA (reference sequence). The V end was cut by 0 bases, the J end by 3 bases, with 13 bases between. The CDR3 totals 15 residues. The CDR3 region is CSARDSTPGTDTQYF. The CDR3 nucleotides are TGCAGTGCTAGAGATTCGACTCCCGGGACAGATACGCAGTATTTT.

The gene calls are TRBV25-1 and TRBJ1-4; no reliable D call. V dropped 2 bases and J dropped 0 bases, with 7 bases sitting between them. In germline, CDR1 is MGHDK, CDR2 SYGVNS. The CDR3 consists of 15 residues. For the CDR3, the DNA is TGTGCCAGCAGTGAAATTGGGTCAACTAATGAAAAACTGTTTTTT. Its protein is CASSEIGSTNEKLFF. Filled out from reference TRBV25-1 and TRBJ1-4, the complete variable domain reads EADIYQTPRYLVIGTGKKITLECSQTMGHDKMYWYQQDPGMELHLIHYSYGVNSTEKGDLSSESTVSRIRTEHFPLTLESARPSHTSQYLCASSEIGSTNEKLFFGSGTQLSVL.

This clonotype was counted between two and nine times. The rearrangement joins TRBV3-1 to TRBJ2-7, with D perhaps matching TRBD1 (5 bases). The CDR3 has 15 residues. Germline assignment: CDR1 LGHDT and CDR2 YNNKEL (reference sequence). V gave up 2 bases and J gave up 1 base, with 12 bases separating them. CDR3 sequence: CASSQSRQPSYEQYF. The CDR3 DNA sequence: TGTGCCAGCAGCCAATCTCGACAGCCATCCTACGAGCAGTACTTC.

V and J are TRBV10-3 and TRBJ1-5, with TRBD1 matching over 9 bases. The CDR3 consists of 16 residues. V shed 3 bases and J 4 bases; nucleotides not matched to a gene: 7. Germline V gives CDR1 ENHRY, CDR2 SYGVKD. The CDR3 is CAISEVGTGRNQPQHF. The CDR3 bases are TGTGCCATCAGTGAAGTCGGGACAGGGAGGAATCAGCCCCAGCATTTT.

This clonotype was detected only a few times. The chain uses TRBV15 and TRBJ2-5; TRBD2 matches 9 bases. Germline trimming cut 4 bases from V and 5 bases from J; bases unmatched to any gene: 8. The CDR3 is 15 amino acids. Germline lookup yields CDR1 LNHNV and CDR2 YYDKDF (reference sequence). This CDR3 reads CATSNGGGAGETQYF. The CDR3 DNA reads TGTGCCACCAGCAACGGCGGGGGGGCGGGGGAGACCCAGTACTTC.

This clonotype was counted at least ten times. The J gene is TRBJ2-7, the V gene TRBV29-1, with 8 nucleotides matching TRBD1. In germline, CDR1 is SQVTM, CDR2 ANQGSEA. The CDR3 length is 11 residues. Trimming cost V 5 bases and J 6 bases; bases outside gene matches: 3. The CDR3 here is CSVPGQGEQYF. DNA for the CDR3: TGCAGCGTTCCCGGACAGGGCGAGCAGTACTTC.

This chain connects TRBV15 to TRBJ2-2; D is undetermined. Germline CDR1 is LNHNV and CDR2 is YYDKDF (reference sequence). Trimming cost V 0 bases and J 3 bases, with 8 bases left between them. This CDR3 is 15 amino acids long. CDR3 sequence (DNA): TGTGCCACCAGCAGAGATTTACAACACACCGGGGAGCTGTTTTTT. It encodes CATSRDLQHTGELFF. The whole variable domain, remainder taken from reference TRBV15 and TRBJ2-2, is DAMVIQNPRYQVTQFGKPVTLSCSQTLNHNVMYWYQQKSSQAPKLLFHYYDKDFNNEADTPDNFQSRRPNTSFCFLDIRSPGLGDTAMYLCATSRDLQHTGELFFGEGSRLTVL.

The rearrangement uses TRBV6-6 and TRBJ2-7; the D gene is possibly TRBD2 (6 bases). The V end lost 8 bases, the J end lost 0 bases, and 11 bases lay between the germline ends. The CDR3 is 13 residues long. In germline, CDR1 is MNHNY, CDR2 SVGAGI (reference sequence). The CDR3 DNA follows: TGTGCCAGCGGGACTCCAAGCTCCTACGAGCAGTACTTC. It specifies CASGTPSSYEQYF.

This chain uses TRBV10-3 with TRBJ2-1; 8 positions agree with TRBD2. Germline CDR1 and CDR2: ENHRY and SYGVKD. The CDR3 is 16 amino acids. Trimming at V came to 3 bases and at J to 5 bases, leaving 9 bases not matched to a gene. For the CDR3, the DNA is TGTGCCATCAGTGAACAGACTAGCGCAATAAACAATGAGCAGTTCTTC. This sequence encodes CAISEQTSAINNEQFF.

The gene calls are TRBV12-3 or TRBV12-4 and TRBJ2-7; 7 bases fit TRBD1. The CDR3 is made up of 15 amino acids. The junction had 7 bases not matched to a gene; V was cut back by 1 base and J by 4 bases. The CDR3 sequence is CASSLDTGTEYEQYF. As DNA, the CDR3 is TGTGCCAGCAGTTTAGATACCGGGACAGAGTACGAGCAGTACTTC.

This clonotype was detected a few times. V usage is TRBV24-1 and J usage is TRBJ2-7, with 7 nucleotides matching TRBD2. From germline, CDR1 is KGHDR and CDR2 SFDVKD. The CDR3 extends over 16 amino acids. V was clipped by 3 bases and J by 1 base; unmatched bases: 8. As DNA, the CDR3 is TGTGCCACCAGTGATAGGTCTAGCGGCACATCCTACGAGCAGTACTTC. Protein product: CATSDRSSGTSYEQYF.

In its sample, this clonotype was seen many times. The chain is built from TRBV6-5 and TRBJ1-2; TRBD1 might be the D (5 bases). CDR3 length equals 14 residues. V was clipped by 0 bases and J by 8 bases, with 13 bases between them. The germline CDR1 and CDR2 sequences are MNHEY and SVGAGI. The CDR3 protein is CASSYSGGYDGYTF. Here the CDR3 DNA reads TGTGCCAGCAGTTACTCTGGGGGGTACGACGGCTACACCTTC.

This chain links TRBV20-1 with TRBJ1-2, with D uncertain. Germline CDR1 is DFQATT and CDR2 is SNEGSKA (reference sequence). CDR3 size: 12 residues. V shed 6 bases and J shed 2 bases, with 10 bases lying between them. Written as DNA, the CDR3 is TGCAGTGCCCGGCAAAGCAACTATGGCTACACCTTC. It specifies CSARQSNYGYTF.

This clonotype was picked up a small number of times. The chain recombines TRBV14 with TRBJ2-2, with D tentatively TRBD1 (5 bases). V was pared by 3 bases and J by 7 bases, with 12 bases between. The CDR3 consists of 14 residues. CDR1 and CDR2 (germline): SGHDN, FVKESK. In DNA, the CDR3 is TGTGCCAGCAGCCAGGGGCCGGCGAACGGGGAGCTGTTTTTT. Encoded protein: CASSQGPANGELFF. The whole variable domain, remainder taken from reference TRBV14 and TRBJ2-2, is EAGVTQFPSHSVIEKGQTVTLRCDPISGHDNLYWYRRVMGKEIKFLLHFVKESKQDESGMPNNRFLAERTGGTYSTLKVQPAELEDSGVYFCASSQGPANGELFFGEGSRLTVL.